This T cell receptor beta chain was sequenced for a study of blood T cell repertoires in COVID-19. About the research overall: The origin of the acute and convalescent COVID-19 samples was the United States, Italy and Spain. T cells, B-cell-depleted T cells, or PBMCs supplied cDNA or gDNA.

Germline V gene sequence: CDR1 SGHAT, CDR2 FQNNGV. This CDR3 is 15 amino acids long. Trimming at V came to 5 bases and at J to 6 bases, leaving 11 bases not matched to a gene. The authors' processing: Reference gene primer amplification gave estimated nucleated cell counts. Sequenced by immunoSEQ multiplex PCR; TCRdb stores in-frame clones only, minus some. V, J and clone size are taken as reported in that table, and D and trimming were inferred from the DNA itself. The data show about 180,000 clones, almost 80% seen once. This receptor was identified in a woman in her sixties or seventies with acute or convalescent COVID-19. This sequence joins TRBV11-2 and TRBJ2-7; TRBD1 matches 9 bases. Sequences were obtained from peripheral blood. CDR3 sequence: CASSPRTGENSEQYF. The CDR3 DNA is TGTGCCAGCAGCCCGCGGACAGGGGAGAATAGCGAGCAGTACTTC.